These T cell receptor beta chains were read from a single sample in a study of T cell repertoires in cytomegalovirus infection. TCRdb independently ran MiXCR on the reads; one entry per CDR3 protein. The repertoire holds about 600,000 distinct CDR3 sequences, 20% to 25% seen once, with 8% in the top ten. Input material: CD8+ T cells from PBMCs. The source is a human donor in good health (CMV status not recorded). Some clones in this sample may be carry-over from other donors' samples. Each CDR3 is given with its conserved first and last residue. D genes are given only for firm matches. A clone size is listed for some rows: how often the clone was seen (once, few, many), or a class if it is expanded.

>TRBV29-1|TRBJ2-1|.|TRBD2
CSVGGLAGAYNEQFF
TGCAGCGTTGGTGGACTAGCGGGGGCCTACAATGAGCAGTTCTTC
>TRBV7-8|TRBJ2-1|.|.
CASSPGILDFYNEQFF
TGTGCCAGCAGCCCAGGGATTCTTGACTTCTACAATGAGCAGTTCTTC
>TRBV29-1|TRBJ2-3|.|TRBD2
CSVGTSGGTDTQYF
TGCAGCGTGGGGACTAGCGGGGGCACAGATACGCAGTATTTT
>TRBV7-8|TRBJ2-1|many|.
CASSLGPPGRSYNEQFF
TGTGCCAGCAGCTTGGGACCTCCGGGGAGATCCTACAATGAGCAGTTCTTC
>TRBV7-2|TRBJ2-7|many|.
CASSPRRNEQYF
TGTGCCAGCAGCCCACGGAGGAACGAGCAGTACTTC
>TRBV27|TRBJ2-1|.|TRBD1
CASSLPEPGQVIHSEQFF
TGTGCCAGCAGTCTTCCTGAACCGGGACAGGTAATACACAGCGAGCAGTTCTTC
>TRBV7-8|TRBJ2-2|many|TRBD1
CASRHTGGIKAGELFF
TGTGCCAGCAGGCACACAGGGGGCATAAAGGCCGGGGAGCTGTTTTTT
>TRBV7-6|TRBJ1-2|many|TRBD1
CASSPPGQGPTTF
TGTGCCAGCAGCCCACCGGGACAGGGTCCGACTACCTTC
>TRBV20-1|TRBJ2-5|.|TRBD1
CSASDRDLQETQYF
TGCAGTGCAAGCGACAGGGACCTCCAAGAGACCCAGTACTTC
>TRBV29-1|TRBJ1-1|.|.
CSVPGRNTEAFF
TGCAGCGTTCCCGGCAGGAACACTGAAGCTTTCTTT
>TRBV4-2|TRBJ2-5|many|TRBD2
CASSPLSGVQETQYF
TGTGCCAGCAGCCCTCTCAGCGGGGTACAAGAGACCCAGTACTTC
>TRBV6-5|TRBJ2-7|.|.
CASSYLQGYEQYF
TGTGCCAGCAGTTACCTTCAAGGATACGAGCAGTACTTC
>TRBV15|TRBJ2-3|few|.
CATSRGSAGTDTQYF
TGTGCCACCAGCAGAGGCTCGGCGGGGACAGATACGCAGTATTTT
>TRBV7-2|TRBJ1-2|many|.
CASSDRDRGYRRYGYTF
TGTGCCAGCAGCGACCGGGACCGCGGCTACAGGAGATATGGCTACACCTTC
>TRBV12-3/TRBV12-4|TRBJ2-1|many|TRBD2
CASSFFGGSYNEQFF
TGTGCCAGCAGTTTTTTCGGGGGGTCCTACAATGAGCAGTTCTTC
>TRBV5-4|TRBJ1-1|once|.
CASSLGRLGASF
TGTGCCAGCAGCCTCGGACGGTTGGGAGCTTCCTTT
>TRBV28|TRBJ1-1|.|TRBD1
CASSWRARGAFF
TGTGCCAGCAGTTGGAGGGCCAGGGGGGCTTTCTTT
>TRBV28|TRBJ2-1|few|.
CASSSPIAGTGNEQFF
TGTGCCAGCAGTTCTCCAATTGCCGGAACAGGCAATGAGCAGTTCTTC
>TRBV7-9|TRBJ1-2|many|.
CASSLGQTYYGYTF
TGTGCCAGCAGCTTAGGACAGACCTACTATGGCTACACCTTC
>TRBV7-9|TRBJ2-7|.|TRBD1
CASILGPGGYEQYF
TGTGCCAGCATCCTCGGGCCAGGGGGCTACGAGCAGTACTTC
>TRBV28|TRBJ2-1|few|TRBD1
CASSTRTYATGGNEQFF
TGTGCCAGCAGTACCCGAACGTACGCGACAGGGGGCAATGAGCAGTTCTTC
>TRBV29-1|TRBJ2-7|few|.
CSAYRDKDEQYF
TGCAGCGCTTACCGGGACAAGGACGAGCAGTACTTC
>TRBV10-3|TRBJ2-5|.|.
CTIRSDSIQETQYF
TGTACCATCAGATCGGACAGTATCCAAGAGACCCAGTACTTC
>TRBV19|TRBJ2-7|few|.
CASSIGTTEQYF
TGTGCCAGTAGTATCGGGACAACGGAGCAGTACTTC
>TRBV20-1|TRBJ1-1|.|TRBD1
CSAQGAQNTEAFF
TGCAGTGCGCAGGGGGCTCAGAACACTGAAGCTTTCTTT
>TRBV29-1|TRBJ2-1|few|.
CSVDQANYNEQFF
TGCAGCGTTGATCAGGCCAACTACAATGAGCAGTTCTTC
>TRBV20-1|TRBJ2-1|few|TRBD1
CSAPKKGQSYNEQFF
TGCAGTGCGCCAAAAAAGGGACAGTCCTACAATGAGCAGTTCTTC
>TRBV6-2/TRBV6-3|TRBJ1-1|few|.
CASSYGGITEAFF
TGTGCCAGCAGTTACGGGGGTATCACTGAAGCTTTCTTT
>TRBV7-2|TRBJ1-1|many|.
CASSPGWVRADTEAFF
TGTGCCAGCAGCCCCGGGTGGGTCAGGGCGGACACTGAAGCTTTCTTT
>TRBV6-5|TRBJ2-3|few|.
CASSSAGSSDTQYF
TGTGCCAGCAGTTCTGCGGGGTCTTCAGATACGCAGTATTTT
>TRBV29-1|TRBJ1-4|.|.
CSVEDEWGIGEKLFF
TGCAGCGTTGAAGATGAGTGGGGAATCGGGGAAAAACTGTTTTTT
>TRBV7-6|TRBJ2-5|.|.
CVSSFGTRRVSQETQYF
TGTGTTAGCAGCTTTGGTACCCGACGGGTATCCCAAGAGACCCAGTACTTC
>TRBV7-6|TRBJ1-1|.|.
CVPFRTEAFF
TGTGTCCCTTTCAGGACTGAAGCTTTCTTT
>TRBV7-4|TRBJ2-5|.|TRBD2
CASSSGLGTSGGTGGTQYF
TGTGCCAGCAGCTCCGGTCTCGGGACTAGCGGGGGGACAGGAGGGACCCAGTACTTC
>TRBV7-2|TRBJ1-5|many|TRBD1
CASSLGPGQGSLPQHF
TGTGCCAGCAGCTTAGGTCCGGGACAGGGGAGTTTGCCCCAGCATTTT
>TRBV15|TRBJ2-3|few|TRBD2
CATSRGELAGEYTDTQYF
TGTGCCACCAGCAGAGGAGAACTAGCGGGGGAATACACAGATACGCAGTATTTT
>TRBV7-8|TRBJ2-1|many|.
CASSFRGETYNEQFF
TGTGCCAGCAGCTTCAGGGGGGAAACCTACAATGAGCAGTTCTTC
>TRBV29-1|TRBJ1-4|once|.
CSLLRDLNEKLFF
TGCAGCCTCTTACGGGATTTAAATGAAAAACTGTTTTTT
>TRBV12-5|TRBJ2-7|.|.
CTSGLGLPGHPSSYEQYF
TGTACTAGTGGTTTGGGTCTGCCGGGACACCCCAGCTCCTACGAGCAGTACTTC
>TRBV7-2|TRBJ2-3|many|TRBD2
CASSSQPGGAFADTQYF
TGTGCCAGCAGCTCACAGCCGGGGGGGGCCTTCGCAGATACGCAGTATTTT
>TRBV6-6|TRBJ2-7|.|TRBD1
CAGGGTGADEQYF
TGTGCCGGCGGGGGGACAGGGGCCGACGAGCAGTACTTC
>TRBV5-4|TRBJ2-7|.|.
CASSLIPSSEQYF
TGTGCCAGCAGCTTAATCCCGAGTAGCGAGCAGTACTTC
>TRBV7-2|TRBJ1-2|many|.
CASSLAALNYGYTF
TGTGCCAGCAGCTTAGCAGCTCTTAACTATGGCTACACCTTC
>TRBV28|TRBJ1-1|.|TRBD1
CASTRDRGGTEAFF
TGTGCCAGCACGAGGGACAGGGGAGGTACTGAAGCTTTCTTT
>TRBV6-2/TRBV6-3|TRBJ1-5|.|.
CASRERGNQPQHF
TGTGCCAGCAGAGAACGGGGGAATCAGCCCCAGCATTTT
>TRBV5-5|TRBJ1-1|.|.
CASTPEFPPGEAFF
TGTGCCAGCACCCCCGAGTTTCCCCCGGGAGAAGCTTTCTTT
>TRBV5-4|TRBJ2-7|.|TRBD1
CASSHRGQGLGEQYF
TGTGCCAGCAGCCACAGAGGACAGGGGTTGGGAGAGCAGTACTTC
>TRBV9|TRBJ1-4|few|.
CASSAAVGRRSTNEKLFF
TGTGCCAGCAGCGCCGCCGTCGGACGTAGGTCAACTAATGAAAAACTGTTTTTT
>TRBV9|TRBJ1-1|.|.
CASSSHRVSTEAFF
TGTGCCAGCAGCTCCCACAGGGTCTCCACTGAAGCTTTCTTT
>TRBV6-2/TRBV6-3|TRBJ2-2|few|.
CASSVAVASGELFF
TGTGCCAGCAGTGTAGCGGTGGCCTCCGGGGAGCTGTTTTTT
>TRBV20-1|TRBJ2-5|many|.
CSASDNWETQYF
TGCAGTGCTAGTGACAACTGGGAGACCCAGTACTTC
>TRBV6-5|TRBJ2-1|.|.
CASSYGLPRTSYNEQFF
TGTGCCAGCAGTTACGGGCTCCCCCGGACCTCCTACAATGAGCAGTTCTTC
>TRBV4-2|TRBJ2-2|.|TRBD1
CASSQGWDRTNTGELFF
TGTGCCAGCAGCCAAGGATGGGACAGGACGAACACCGGGGAGCTGTTTTTT
>TRBV29-1|TRBJ1-6|.|.
CSVLEAGQSYNSPLHF
TGCAGCGTTCTCGAGGCGGGTCAGTCCTATAATTCACCCCTCCACTTT
>TRBV4-2|TRBJ1-1|.|.
CASSLPPPLSMAFF
TGTGCCAGCAGCCTACCACCACCGCTTTCGATGGCTTTCTTT
>TRBV6-2/TRBV6-3|TRBJ1-2|.|TRBD1
CASSPPGQGLHGYTF
TGTGCCAGCAGTCCACCGGGACAGGGACTACATGGCTACACCTTC
>TRBV28|TRBJ2-1|.|.
CASSFLQGYEQFF
TGTGCCAGCAGTTTCTTACAGGGTTATGAGCAGTTCTTC